What follows are 9 T cell receptor beta chains derived from one specimen sequenced in a study of blood T cell repertoires in COVID-19. The table came from immunoSEQ multiplex PCR; TCRdb's copy has only in-frame clones and leaves some out. The table records some 170,000 clones, 75% to 80% of them present only once. The sequenced sample was peripheral blood. The receptors originated from a woman between 70 and 85 years old with acute or convalescent COVID-19.

V gene TRBV5-1 combines with J gene TRBJ2-3; no clear D gene. Per germline, CDR1 SGHRS and CDR2 YFSETQ. The CDR3 is 15 amino acids. Trimming stripped 0 bases from V and 2 bases from J, with 10 bases between. The CDR3 DNA sequence: TGCGCCAGCAGCTTGGTCGGGTTATCCACAGATACGCAGTATTTT. Amino acid sequence: CASSLVGLSTDTQYF.

V gene TRBV6-2 or TRBV6-3 combines with J gene TRBJ1-2; possible D gene TRBD1, 6 bases. The CDR3 has 13 amino acids. V lost 6 bases and J 4 bases, leaving 12 bases between the germline ends. Germline V CDR1 and CDR2: MNHEY, SVGEGT. This CDR3 reads CASSLDSGYGYTF. As DNA, the CDR3 is TGTGCCAGCAGCCTGGACAGCGGCTATGGCTACACCTTC.

The chain combines TRBV19 with TRBJ2-2; 7 nucleotides match TRBD2. The CDR3 covers 17 residues. V trimming: 3 bases; J trimming: 5 bases; junction bases outside the gene matches: 12. The V gene's germline CDR1 is LNHDA and CDR2 SQIVND (reference sequence). DNA of the CDR3: TGTGCCAGTAGTATCTCAGGGAGGGCCAGTAAAACCGGGGAGCTGTTTTTT. It yields the protein CASSISGRASKTGELFF.

This clone was picked up a small number of times. The chain employs TRBV15 and TRBJ1-6, with 8 bases lining up with TRBD1. V shed 6 bases and J 9 bases; nucleotides not matched to a gene: 7. Per germline, CDR1 LNHNV and CDR2 YYDKDF (reference sequence). The CDR3 length is 14 residues. This CDR3 is CATSKGQVGSPLHF. Here the CDR3 DNA reads TGTGCCACCAGTAAGGGACAGGTCGGTTCACCCCTCCACTTT.

The V call is TRBV19, the J call TRBJ1-1, with D perhaps TRBD1 (5 bases). Trimming cost V 3 bases and J 5 bases, with 13 bases left between them. In germline, CDR1 is LNHDA, CDR2 SQIVND (reference sequence). The CDR3 loop spans 14 amino acids. The CDR3 DNA follows: TGTGCCAGTAGTATTCTTGGGGGAGGAACTGAAGCTTTCTTT. Translated: CASSILGGGTEAFF.

In this sample, this clone turned up a few times. The genes are TRBV21-1 and TRBJ2-5; the D call in the table, TRBD1, was not verified against the DNA. TRBV21-1 is reported as a pseudogene. The CDR3 covers 15 residues. CDR3: CASSTRDRDWETQYF. CDR3 coding DNA: TGTGCCAGCAGCACCCGGGACAGGGATTGGGAGACCCAGTACTTC.

A word on this clone: In the same sample, other DNA sequences code for this CDR3. V is TRBV3-1 (or the pseudogene TRBV3-2) and J is TRBJ2-2; D unresolved. Germline V gene sequence: CDR1 LGHDT, CDR2 YNNKEL (reference sequence). The CDR3 has 11 residues. Trimming cost V 4 bases and J 7 bases, with 4 bases left between them. CDR3: CASSPGGELFF. The DNA of the CDR3 is TGTGCCAGCAGCCCCGGCGGGGAGCTGTTTTTT.

J is TRBJ2-7 and V is TRBV9, with 8 bases lining up with TRBD2. V gave up 3 bases and J gave up 1 base; unmatched junction bases: 9. This CDR3 has 16 residues. Germline V gene lookup returns CDR1 SGDLS and CDR2 YYNGEE. The CDR3 spells CASSAEGTRGSYEQYF. The CDR3 coding sequence is TGTGCCAGCAGCGCAGAGGGGACTAGGGGTTCCTACGAGCAGTACTTC.

V and J are TRBV28 and TRBJ2-1; TRBD2 matches at 8 bases. V gave up 8 bases and J gave up 4 bases; unmatched junction bases: 13. The germline gives CDR1 MDHEN, CDR2 SYDVKM. CDR3 length equals 16 residues. CDR3 amino acids: CASRPGGVSLYNEQFF. CDR3 DNA sequence: TGTGCCAGCCGCCCGGGGGGGGTCTCCCTTTACAATGAGCAGTTCTTC.